Shown below are 23 T cell receptor beta chains from a single sample sequenced in a study of OX40 agonist ivuxolimab in advanced cancers. The table came from immunoSEQ multiplex PCR; TCRdb's copy has only in-frame clones and leaves some out. The repertoire holds 65,000 to 75,000 clones, with around 87% as singletons. The sample in question was CD4+ or CD8+ T cells sorted from blood, obtained in a trial of the OX40 agonist ivuxolimab. Receptor source: an adult with an advanced solid tumor such as melanoma, head and neck, liver or kidney cancer.

This clone was picked up a small number of times. The chain joins TRBV4-1 to TRBJ1-6, with 9 bases lining up with TRBD1. The CDR3 consists of 17 residues. After removal of 4 bases from V and 8 bases from J, the junction contained 12 bases not matched to a gene. Per the germline V gene, CDR1 is MGHRA and CDR2 is YSYEKL. The CDR3 DNA reads TGCGCCAGCAGCCCTCGGGGACAGGGAGAATCGGATTCACCCCTCCACTTT. Its translation: CASSPRGQGESDSPLHF.

The rearrangement links TRBV7-9 to TRBJ1-3; D is unclear. This CDR3 comprises 16 residues. V was shortened by 6 bases and J by 2 bases, with 17 bases between the two germline ends. Per the germline V gene, CDR1 is SEHNR and CDR2 is FQNEAQ (reference sequence). Written as DNA, the CDR3 is TGTGCCAGCAGTTCCCAAGGGAGGGCGGCTGGAAACACCATATATTTT. This sequence encodes CASSSQGRAAGNTIYF.

The chain recombines TRBV7-9 with TRBJ1-2; unclear D gene. The germline gives CDR1 SEHNR, CDR2 FQNEAQ (reference sequence). There are 13 residues in the CDR3. Between the trimmed V and J ends, which lost 5 bases and 7 bases, there was a span of 14 bases. CDR3 in DNA: TGTGCCAGCAGCCCCCCCCTCGCCATTGGCTACACCTTC. Translation gives CASSPPLAIGYTF.

The J gene is TRBJ2-3, the V gene TRBV28; 7 bases agree with TRBD2. The trim removed 8 bases at V and 2 bases at J, leaving 10 bases unmatched. This CDR3 is 15 amino acids long. Looked up from germline, CDR1 is MDHEN and CDR2 is SYDVKM. CDR3 nucleotide sequence: TGTGCCAGCGGATCTAGCGGATCACCCACAGATACGCAGTATTTT. It is translated as CASGSSGSPTDTQYF. Based on the CDR3 plus reference TRBV28 and TRBJ2-3, the full variable domain is DVKVTQSSRYLVKRTGEKVFLECVQDMDHENMFWYRQDPGLGLRLIYFSYDVKMKEKGDIPEGYSVSREKKERFSLILESASTNQTSMYLCASGSSGSPTDTQYFGPGTRLTVL.

V and J are TRBV30 and TRBJ2-3, with D tentatively TRBD2 (6 bases). CDR3 length: 14 amino acids. Germline V gene lookup returns CDR1 GTSNPN and CDR2 SVGIG (reference sequence). V lost 6 bases, J lost 0 bases, and 13 bases lay in between. The CDR3 loop reads CACSLAGSTDTQYF. As DNA, the CDR3 is TGTGCCTGCTCACTGGCGGGGAGCACAGATACGCAGTATTTT.

This chain connects TRBV28 to TRBJ1-2, with 8 bases aligning to TRBD1. With V trimmed by 0 bases and J by 6 bases, 0 bases remained unmatched. Germline CDR1 is MDHEN and CDR2 is SYDVKM. This CDR3 is built from 13 residues. The CDR3 DNA sequence: TGTGCCAGCAGTTTATGGGACAGGGATGGCTACACCTTC. It encodes CASSLWDRDGYTF.

The CDR3 here is CASSPGTSRTTDTQYF. In nucleotides, the CDR3 is TGTGCCAGCAGCCCGGGGACATCGAGGACCACAGATACGCAGTATTTT. The chain joins TRBV7-3 to TRBJ2-3, with D perhaps matching TRBD1 (6 bases). The germline V gene encodes CDR1 SGHTA and CDR2 FQGTGA. Trimming pared 5 bases from V and 2 bases from J, leaving 17 bases between. The CDR3 loop spans 16 amino acids. The full variable domain, in which reference TRBV7-3 and TRBJ2-3 provide the parts outside the CDR3, is GAGVSQTPSNKVTEKGKYVELRCDPISGHTALYWYRQSLGQGPEFLIYFQGTGAADDSGLPNDRFFAVRPEGSVSTLKIQRTERGDSAVYLCASSPGTSRTTDTQYFGPGTRLTVL.

The count of this clone is one. This chain connects TRBV9 to TRBJ2-5; the match to TRBD1 covers 10 bases. Germline V CDR1 and CDR2: SGDLS, YYNGEE. The trim removed 4 bases at V and 6 bases at J, leaving 9 bases unmatched. The CDR3 has 15 amino acids. Here the CDR3 reads CASSNPGQGKKTQYF. CDR3 bases: TGTGCCAGCAGCAATCCGGGACAGGGGAAGAAGACCCAGTACTTC.

The chain couples TRBV4-1 to TRBJ2-1; 8 bases agree with TRBD2. J gave up 10 bases and V 0 bases, and 8 bases lay outside the gene matches. CDR3 length equals 15 residues. CDR1 is MGHRA, CDR2 YSYEKL, per germline. CDR3: CASSQDGSGVMEQFF. CDR3 DNA sequence: TGCGCCAGCAGCCAAGATGGTAGCGGGGTAATGGAGCAGTTCTTC.

This chain connects TRBV19 to TRBJ2-4; D perhaps matches TRBD2 (7 bases). Deletions cut 5 bases from V and 0 bases from J, with 20 bases between. The CDR3 has 18 residues. The V gene's germline CDR1 is LNHDA and CDR2 SQIVND (reference sequence). This chain's CDR3 is CASSPGGRDTLAKNIQYF. The CDR3 coding sequence is TGTGCCAGTAGTCCTGGGGGGAGGGACACACTAGCCAAAAACATTCAGTACTTC.

This chain uses TRBV2 with TRBJ2-7, with 8 bases identical to TRBD1. Germline V gene lookup returns CDR1 SNHLY and CDR2 FYNNEI. After removal of 5 bases from V and 2 bases from J, the junction contained 8 bases not matched to a gene. The CDR3 is 15 amino acids. DNA for the CDR3: TGTGCCAGCAGTCCCTTCGGACAGGGTGCCTACGAGCAGTACTTC. Translated, it gives CASSPFGQGAYEQYF.

The V call is TRBV18, the J call TRBJ2-3; the match to TRBD2 covers 11 bases. This CDR3 spans 15 amino acids. Germline V gives CDR1 KGHSH, CDR2 LQKENI. Trimming cost V 5 bases and J 3 bases; bases outside gene matches: 4. CDR3: CASSGLAGGTDTQYF. The CDR3, as DNA: TGTGCCAGCTCAGGCCTAGCGGGAGGTACAGATACGCAGTATTTT.

This chain links TRBV5-1 with TRBJ1-2, with TRBD1 as a possible D gene (6 bases). The length of the CDR3 is 13 residues. The ends were cut back, 4 bases at V and 1 base at J, with 8 bases in the middle. Germline loops: CDR1 SGHRS, CDR2 YFSETQ. The CDR3 nucleotides are TGCGCCAGCAGCCCGGACAGTAACTATGGCTACACCTTC. Encoded protein: CASSPDSNYGYTF.

The genes are TRBV7-2 and TRBJ2-5; 8 bases are shared with TRBD1. V trimming: 1 base; J trimming: 5 bases; junction bases outside the gene matches: 12. The CDR3 sequence is 17 residues long. CDR1 and CDR2 (germline): SGHTA, FQGNSA. Here the CDR3 reads CASSLVGQGAVGETQYF. In DNA, the CDR3 is TGTGCCAGCAGCTTAGTAGGCCAGGGGGCAGTTGGGGAGACCCAGTACTTC.

The V and J genes are TRBV28 and TRBJ2-5, with D possibly matching TRBD2 (5 bases). The CDR3 runs 13 residues. V was clipped by 5 bases and J by 6 bases, with 13 bases between them. CDR1 and CDR2 from the germline V gene are MDHEN and SYDVKM. CDR3 DNA sequence: TGTGCCAGCAGTCGATCAGAGGGCAAGACCCAGTACTTC. This gives the protein CASSRSEGKTQYF.

J is TRBJ1-3 and V is TRBV5-1; a weak D match, TRBD1 (6 bases). Trimming left V 4 bases short and J 0 bases short, with 14 bases between. The CDR3 runs to 16 residues. Germline CDR1 reads SGHRS; CDR2 reads YFSETQ. Here the CDR3 DNA reads TGCGCCAGCAGCGTTCGGGACACTTACTCTGGAAACACCATATATTTT. It translates to CASSVRDTYSGNTIYF.

The genes are TRBV14 and TRBJ1-3; D is unclear. Germline-derived CDR1 and CDR2 are SGHDN and FVKESK. The CDR3 is 15 residues long. The V gene lost 4 bases and the J gene lost 0 bases, with 10 bases spanning the gap. CDR3 sequence: CASSPPGNSGNTIYF. The CDR3 region has the DNA TGTGCCAGCAGCCCCCCCGGAAACTCTGGAAACACCATATATTTT.

This chain joins TRBV6-1 and TRBJ2-7; tentative D call: TRBD2 (5 bases). This CDR3 region has 15 residues. The germline gives CDR1 MNHNS, CDR2 SASEGT. V was clipped by 2 bases and J by 0 bases, with 11 bases between them. The CDR3 DNA sequence: TGTGCCAGCAGTGAATCGTGGGGAGTCTCCTACGAGCAGTACTTC. Its protein product is CASSESWGVSYEQYF.

The chain joins TRBV5-1 to TRBJ2-6; perhaps TRBD1 as D (5 bases). V was pared by 3 bases and J by 0 bases, with 7 bases between. Germline V gives CDR1 SGHRS, CDR2 YFSETQ. CDR3 size: 15 residues. The CDR3 loop is CASSSTGSGANVLTF. The CDR3 DNA is TGCGCCAGCAGCTCTACAGGCTCTGGGGCCAACGTCCTGACTTTC.

CDR3 sequence: CASSLMKRRTDTQYF. The CDR3 bases are TGTGCCAGCAGCTTGATGAAGAGACGCACAGATACGCAGTATTTT. The V and J genes are TRBV5-4 and TRBJ2-3, with D hard to call. Per the germline V gene, CDR1 is SGHNT and CDR2 is YYREEE (reference sequence). Trimming took off 1 base at V and 1 base at J, with 10 bases between the two ends. The CDR3 extends over 15 amino acids.

The sample holds a few counts of this clone. The chain recombines TRBV18 with TRBJ1-3; D is undetermined. Germline lookup yields CDR1 KGHSH and CDR2 LQKENI. Trimming stripped 5 bases from V and 0 bases from J, with 11 bases between. The CDR3 runs to 15 residues. The CDR3 DNA is TGTGCCAGCTCATCAGCAGCGAGCTCTGGAAACACCATATATTTT. Protein sequence: CASSSAASSGNTIYF.

This rearrangement joins TRBV27 to TRBJ1-4; 7 bases agree with TRBD1. The V segment lost 2 bases and the J segment 8 bases; nucleotides outside the gene matches: 2. Germline-derived CDR1 and CDR2 are MNHEY and SMNVEV (reference sequence). The CDR3 is made up of 13 amino acids. The CDR3 DNA reads as TGTGCCAGCAGTTTACAGGGGGACGAAAAACTGTTTTTT. The encoded protein is CASSLQGDEKLFF.

This chain connects TRBV28 to TRBJ2-6, with D possibly matching TRBD2 (6 bases). V gave up 4 bases and J gave up 3 bases, with 13 bases separating them. Per germline, CDR1 MDHEN and CDR2 SYDVKM. The CDR3 has 16 residues. CDR3 residues: CASSSGGTDGANVLTF. The CDR3 nucleotides are TGTGCCAGCAGTTCGGGCGGGACTGATGGGGCCAACGTCCTGACTTTC.